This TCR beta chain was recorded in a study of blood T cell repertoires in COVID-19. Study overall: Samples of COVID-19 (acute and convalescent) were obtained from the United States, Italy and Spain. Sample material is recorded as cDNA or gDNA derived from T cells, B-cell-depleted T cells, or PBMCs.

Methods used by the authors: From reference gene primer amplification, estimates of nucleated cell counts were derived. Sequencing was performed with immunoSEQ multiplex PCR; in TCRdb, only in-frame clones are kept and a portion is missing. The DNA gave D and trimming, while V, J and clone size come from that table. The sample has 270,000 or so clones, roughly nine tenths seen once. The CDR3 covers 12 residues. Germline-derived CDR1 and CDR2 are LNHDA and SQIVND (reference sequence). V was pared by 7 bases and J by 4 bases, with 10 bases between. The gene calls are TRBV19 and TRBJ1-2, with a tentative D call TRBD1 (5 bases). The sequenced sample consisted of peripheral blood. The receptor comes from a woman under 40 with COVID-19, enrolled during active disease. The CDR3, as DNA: TGTGCCAGTACAGGGCCTCGCTATGGCTACACCTTC. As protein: CASTGPRYGYTF.